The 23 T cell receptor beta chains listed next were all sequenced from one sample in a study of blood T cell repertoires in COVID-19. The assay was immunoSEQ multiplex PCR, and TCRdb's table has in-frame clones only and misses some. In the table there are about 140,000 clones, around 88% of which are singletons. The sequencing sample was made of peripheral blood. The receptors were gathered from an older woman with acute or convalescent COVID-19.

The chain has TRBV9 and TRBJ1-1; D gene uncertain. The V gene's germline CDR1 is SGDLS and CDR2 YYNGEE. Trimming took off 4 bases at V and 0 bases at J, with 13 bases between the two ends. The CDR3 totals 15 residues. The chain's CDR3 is CASSPRSVMNTEAFF. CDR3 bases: TGTGCCAGCAGCCCGAGGTCGGTCATGAACACTGAAGCTTTCTTT.

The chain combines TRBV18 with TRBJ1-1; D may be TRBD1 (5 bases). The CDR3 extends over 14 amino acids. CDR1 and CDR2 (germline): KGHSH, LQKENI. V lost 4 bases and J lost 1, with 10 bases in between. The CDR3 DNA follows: TGTGCCAGCTCACGACCGACAGAGAACACTGAAGCTTTCTTT. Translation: CASSRPTENTEAFF.

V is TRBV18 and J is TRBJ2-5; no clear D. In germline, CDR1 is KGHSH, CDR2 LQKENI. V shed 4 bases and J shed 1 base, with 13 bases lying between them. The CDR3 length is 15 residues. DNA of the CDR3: TGTGCCAGCTCACTTCTAAAACAGATCCAAGAGACCCAGTACTTC. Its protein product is CASSLLKQIQETQYF.

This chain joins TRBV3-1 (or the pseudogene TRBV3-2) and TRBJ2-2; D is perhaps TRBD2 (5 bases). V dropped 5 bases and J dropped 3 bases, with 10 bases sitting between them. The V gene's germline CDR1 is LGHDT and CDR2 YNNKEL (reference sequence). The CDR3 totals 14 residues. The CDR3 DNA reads TGTGCCAGCAGCGGGGTGGAGGACACCGGGGAGCTGTTTTTT. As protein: CASSGVEDTGELFF.

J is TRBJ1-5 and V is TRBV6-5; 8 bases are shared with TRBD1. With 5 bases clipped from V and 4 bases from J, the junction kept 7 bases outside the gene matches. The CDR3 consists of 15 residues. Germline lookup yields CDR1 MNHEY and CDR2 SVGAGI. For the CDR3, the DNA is TGTGCCAGCAGTACAGGACAGGGAAGGAATCAGCCCCAGCATTTT. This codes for CASSTGQGRNQPQHF.

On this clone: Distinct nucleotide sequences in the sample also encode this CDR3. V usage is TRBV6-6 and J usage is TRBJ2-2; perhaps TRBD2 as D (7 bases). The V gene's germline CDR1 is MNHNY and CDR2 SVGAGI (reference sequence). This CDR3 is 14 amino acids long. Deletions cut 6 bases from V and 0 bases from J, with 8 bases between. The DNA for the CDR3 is TGTGCCAGCAGGGGGGGGCCGAACACCGGGGAGCTGTTTTTT. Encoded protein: CASRGGPNTGELFF.

CDR3 nucleotide sequence: TGTGCCACCAGCAAGGGGACAGGGGTTATGGGATACACCTTC. Its translation is CATSKGTGVMGYTF. The V gene is TRBV15, the J gene TRBJ1-2, with 10 bases lining up with TRBD1. Trimming removed 4 bases from V and 11 bases from J; junction bases left unmatched: 10. The CDR3 totals 14 residues. From germline, CDR1 is LNHNV and CDR2 YYDKDF (reference sequence). Full variable domain (missing parts from reference TRBV15 and TRBJ1-2): DAMVIQNPRYQVTQFGKPVTLSCSQTLNHNVMYWYQQKSSQAPKLLFHYYDKDFNNEADTPDNFQSRRPNTSFCFLDIRSPGLGDTAMYLCATSKGTGVMGYTFGSGTRLTVV.

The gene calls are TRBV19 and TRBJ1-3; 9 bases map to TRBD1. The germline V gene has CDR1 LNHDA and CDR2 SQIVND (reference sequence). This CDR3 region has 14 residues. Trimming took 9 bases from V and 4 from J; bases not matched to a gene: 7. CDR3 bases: TGTGCCAGCCGCCGGGACAGGGTCGGAAACACCATATATTTT. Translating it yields CASRRDRVGNTIYF. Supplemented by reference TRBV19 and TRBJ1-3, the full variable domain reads DGGITQSPKYLFRKEGQNVTLSCEQNLNHDAMYWYRQDPGQGLRLIYYSQIVNDFQKGDIAEGYSVSREKKESFPLTVTSAQKNPTAFYLCASRRDRVGNTIYFGEGSWLTVV.

CDR3 DNA: TGCAGCGTCCTCCGGACAGGGCAGGGAGGAGATACGCAGTATTTT. Encoded protein: CSVLRTGQGGDTQYF. The chain employs TRBV29-1 and TRBJ2-3, with TRBD1 matching over 8 bases. The CDR3 loop spans 15 amino acids. Germline V gene lookup returns CDR1 SQVTM and CDR2 ANQGSEA. V shed 6 bases, J shed 5 bases, and the junction held 13 bases outside the gene matches.

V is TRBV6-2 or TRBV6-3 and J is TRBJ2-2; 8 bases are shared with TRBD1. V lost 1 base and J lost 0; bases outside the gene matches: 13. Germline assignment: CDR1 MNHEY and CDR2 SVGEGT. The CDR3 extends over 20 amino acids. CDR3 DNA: TGTGCCAGCAGTTACTATACAAAACCGGGACAGGCGGCGAACACCGGGGAGCTGTTTTTT. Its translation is CASSYYTKPGQAANTGELFF.

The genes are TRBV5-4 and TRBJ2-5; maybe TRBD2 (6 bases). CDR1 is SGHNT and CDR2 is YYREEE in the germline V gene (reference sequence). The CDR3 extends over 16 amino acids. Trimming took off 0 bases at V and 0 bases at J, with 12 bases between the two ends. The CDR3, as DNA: TGTGCCAGCAGCTTGGTGGGAGGATTGAACCAAGAGACCCAGTACTTC. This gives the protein CASSLVGGLNQETQYF.

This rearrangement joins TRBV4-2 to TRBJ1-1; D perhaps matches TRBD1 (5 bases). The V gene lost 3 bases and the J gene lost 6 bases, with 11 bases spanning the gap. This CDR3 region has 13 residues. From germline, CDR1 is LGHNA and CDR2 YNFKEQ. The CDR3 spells CASSQAGIPEAFF. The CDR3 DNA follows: TGTGCCAGCAGCCAGGCAGGGATTCCTGAAGCTTTCTTT.

The CDR3, as DNA: TGTGCCAGCTCACCCGGACTAGCGGGGTACAATGAGCAGTTCTTC. Translating it yields CASSPGLAGYNEQFF. The chain has TRBV18 and TRBJ2-1; TRBD2 matches 12 bases. CDR3 length equals 15 residues. The V gene's germline CDR1 is KGHSH and CDR2 LQKENI. V was clipped by 3 bases and J by 4 bases; unmatched bases: 1.

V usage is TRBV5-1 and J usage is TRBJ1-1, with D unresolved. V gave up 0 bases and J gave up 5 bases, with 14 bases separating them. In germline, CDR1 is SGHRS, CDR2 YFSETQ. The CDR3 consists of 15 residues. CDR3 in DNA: TGCGCCAGCAGCTTGGATGGAGATCCGCGGACTGAAGCTTTCTTT. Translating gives CASSLDGDPRTEAFF. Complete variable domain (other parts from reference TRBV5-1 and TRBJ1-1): KAGVTQTPRYLIKTRGQQVTLSCSPISGHRSVSWYQQTPGQGLQFLFEYFSETQRNKGNFPGRFSGRQFSNSRSEMNVSTLELGDSALYLCASSLDGDPRTEAFFGQGTRLTVV.

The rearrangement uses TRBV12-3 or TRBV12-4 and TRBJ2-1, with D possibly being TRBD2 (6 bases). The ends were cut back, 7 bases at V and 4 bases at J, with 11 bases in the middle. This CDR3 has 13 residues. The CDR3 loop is CASTYSGYNEQFF. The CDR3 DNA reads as TGTGCCAGCACCTATAGCGGTTACAATGAGCAGTTCTTC.

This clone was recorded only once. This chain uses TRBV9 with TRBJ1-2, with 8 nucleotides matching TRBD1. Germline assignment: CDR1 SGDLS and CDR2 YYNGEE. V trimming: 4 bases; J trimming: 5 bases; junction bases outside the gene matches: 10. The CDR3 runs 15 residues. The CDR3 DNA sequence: TGTGCCAGCAGCCCAAGAGGACAGGGCGAGTATGGCTACACCTTC. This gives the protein CASSPRGQGEYGYTF.

CDR3 DNA sequence: TGTGCCAGCAGTTTTGCGGGGAGCAATCAGCCCCAGCATTTT. Translated, it gives CASSFAGSNQPQHF. The rearrangement joins TRBV27 to TRBJ1-5, with no clear D. From germline, CDR1 is MNHEY and CDR2 SMNVEV (reference sequence). The CDR3 has 14 amino acids. The ends were cut back, 3 bases at V and 1 base at J, with 7 bases in the middle.

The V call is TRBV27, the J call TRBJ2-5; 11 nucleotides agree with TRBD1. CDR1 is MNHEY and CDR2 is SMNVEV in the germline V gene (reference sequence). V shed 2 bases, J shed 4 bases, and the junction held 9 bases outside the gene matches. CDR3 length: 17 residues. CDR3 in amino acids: CASSLGDRTGGAETQYF. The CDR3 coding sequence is TGTGCCAGCAGTTTAGGAGACAGGACAGGGGGCGCAGAGACCCAGTACTTC.

CDR3 region: CAIRSLGSGGLSTDTQYF. CDR3 DNA: TGTGCCATCAGGAGCTTGGGGTCGGGAGGACTTAGCACAGATACGCAGTATTTT. The chain couples TRBV10-3 to TRBJ2-3; TRBD2 matches 7 bases. Germline CDR1 and CDR2: ENHRY and SYGVKD. The CDR3 sequence is 18 residues long. Trimming cost V 6 bases and J 0 bases; bases outside gene matches: 15.

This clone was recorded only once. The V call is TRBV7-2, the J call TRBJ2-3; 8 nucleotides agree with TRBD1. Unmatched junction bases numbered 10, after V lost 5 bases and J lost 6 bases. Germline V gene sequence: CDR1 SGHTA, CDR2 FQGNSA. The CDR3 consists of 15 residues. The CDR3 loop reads CASSARTGWLDTQYF. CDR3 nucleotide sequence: TGTGCCAGCAGCGCGCGGACAGGGTGGTTGGATACGCAGTATTTT.

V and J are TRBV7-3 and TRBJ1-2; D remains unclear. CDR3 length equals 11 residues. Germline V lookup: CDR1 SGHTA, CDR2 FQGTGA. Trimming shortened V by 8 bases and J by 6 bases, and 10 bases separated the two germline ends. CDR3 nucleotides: TGTGCCAGCGGCTCGAGAGATGGCTACACCTTC. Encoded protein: CASGSRDGYTF.

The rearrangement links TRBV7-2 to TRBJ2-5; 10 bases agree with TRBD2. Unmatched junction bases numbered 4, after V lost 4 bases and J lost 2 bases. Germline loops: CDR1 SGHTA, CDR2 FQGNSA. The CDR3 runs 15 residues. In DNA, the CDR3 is TGTGCCAGCAGCTCAGCGGGGGGGGATCAAGAGACCCAGTACTTC. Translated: CASSSAGGDQETQYF.

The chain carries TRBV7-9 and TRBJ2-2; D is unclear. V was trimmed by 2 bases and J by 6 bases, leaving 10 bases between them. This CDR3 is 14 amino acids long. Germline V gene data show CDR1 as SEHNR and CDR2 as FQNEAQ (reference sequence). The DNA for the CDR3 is TGTGCCAGCAGCTTAAGTCTCAGTTCCGGGGAGCTGTTTTTT. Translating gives CASSLSLSSGELFF.